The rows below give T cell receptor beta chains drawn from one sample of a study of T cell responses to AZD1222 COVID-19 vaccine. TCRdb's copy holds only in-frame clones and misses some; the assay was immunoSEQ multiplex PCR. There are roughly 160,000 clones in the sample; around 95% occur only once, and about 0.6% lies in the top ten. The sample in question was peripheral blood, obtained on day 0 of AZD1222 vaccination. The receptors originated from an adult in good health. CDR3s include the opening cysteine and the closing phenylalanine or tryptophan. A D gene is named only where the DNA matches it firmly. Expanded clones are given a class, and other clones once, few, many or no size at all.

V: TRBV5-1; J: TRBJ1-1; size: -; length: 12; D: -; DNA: TGCGCCAGCAGCTTGGTCGGTACTGAAGCTTTCTTT; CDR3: CASSLVGTEAFF
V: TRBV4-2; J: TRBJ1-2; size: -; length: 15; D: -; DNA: TGTGCCAGCAGCCAGGGCGATACCACTAACTATGGCTACACCTTC; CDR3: CASSQGDTTNYGYTF
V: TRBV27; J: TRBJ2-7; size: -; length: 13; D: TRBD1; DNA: TGTGCCAGCAGTTTTGTAGGGGGCAGCGAGCAGTACTTC; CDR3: CASSFVGGSEQYF
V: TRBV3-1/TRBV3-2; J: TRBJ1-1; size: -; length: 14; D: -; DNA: TGTGCCAGCATGAGCCCCGGGGGCCTTGCTGAAGCTTTCTTT; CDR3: CASMSPGGLAEAFF
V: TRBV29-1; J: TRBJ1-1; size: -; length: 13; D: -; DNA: TGCAGCGTTGAGGAGGGGCTTACTGCTGAAGCTTTCTTT; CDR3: CSVEEGLTAEAFF
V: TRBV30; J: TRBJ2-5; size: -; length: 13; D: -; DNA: TGTGCCTGGACTGGGAGTAGGGGAGAGACCCAGTACTTC; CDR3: CAWTGSRGETQYF
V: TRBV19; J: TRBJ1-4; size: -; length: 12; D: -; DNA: TGTGCCAGTAGTATAAGAGATGAAAAACTGTTTTTT; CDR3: CASSIRDEKLFF
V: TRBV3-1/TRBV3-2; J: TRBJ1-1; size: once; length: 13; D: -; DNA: TGTGCCAGCACCCTTGGGGTGAACACTGAAGCTTTCTTT; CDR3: CASTLGVNTEAFF
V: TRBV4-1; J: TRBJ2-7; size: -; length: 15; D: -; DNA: TGCGCCAGCAGCCAAGAATGGCAGGGGACCTACGAGCAGTACTTC; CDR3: CASSQEWQGTYEQYF
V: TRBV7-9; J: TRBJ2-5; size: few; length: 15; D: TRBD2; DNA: TGTGCCAGCAGCCGCCTAGCGGGAGGGTCTGGGACCCAGTACTTC; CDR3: CASSRLAGGSGTQYF
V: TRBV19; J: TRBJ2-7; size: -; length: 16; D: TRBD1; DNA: TGTGCCAGTAGTATAGGGGGGACAGGGGGCTTCGACGAGCAGTACTTC; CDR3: CASSIGGTGGFDEQYF
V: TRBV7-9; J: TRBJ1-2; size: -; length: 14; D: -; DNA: TGTGCCAGCAGCTGGATTTCAGGGGCAGGTGGCTACACCTTC; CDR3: CASSWISGAGGYTF
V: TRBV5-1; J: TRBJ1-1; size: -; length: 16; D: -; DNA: TGCGCCAGCAACCCTACCCGGTCCAAAGGCGGCACTGAAGCTTTCTTT; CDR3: CASNPTRSKGGTEAFF
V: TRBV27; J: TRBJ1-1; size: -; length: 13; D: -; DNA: TGTGCCAGCAGTTTTACGTACAGCACTGAAGCTTTCTTT; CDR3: CASSFTYSTEAFF
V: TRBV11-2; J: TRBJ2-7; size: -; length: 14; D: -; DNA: TGTGCCAGCAGCGGGGCTCAGGGGTCTTACGAGCAGTACTTC; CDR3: CASSGAQGSYEQYF
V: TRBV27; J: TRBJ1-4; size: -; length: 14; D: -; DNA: TGTGCCAGCAGTACGACAGCAACTAATGAAAAACTGTTTTTT; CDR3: CASSTTATNEKLFF
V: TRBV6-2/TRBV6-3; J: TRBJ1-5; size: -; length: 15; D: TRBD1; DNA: TGTGCCAGCAGTTACCCCGGGACAGGACGTCAGCCCCAGCATTTT; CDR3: CASSYPGTGRQPQHF
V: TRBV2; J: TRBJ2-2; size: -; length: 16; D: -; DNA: TGTGCCAGCAGTCCGTTCAGGGCATCGAACACCGGGGAGCTGTTTTTT; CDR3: CASSPFRASNTGELFF
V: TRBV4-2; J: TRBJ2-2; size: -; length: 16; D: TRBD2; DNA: TGTGCCAGCAGCCAAGACCGAGCGGGACGGGGCGGGGAGCTGTTTTTT; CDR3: CASSQDRAGRGGELFF
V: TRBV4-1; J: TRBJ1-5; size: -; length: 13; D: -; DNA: TGCGCCAGCAGCCATAGGGTGGGTCAGCCCCAGCATTTT; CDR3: CASSHRVGQPQHF
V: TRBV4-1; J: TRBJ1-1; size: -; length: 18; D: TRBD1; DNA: TGCGCCAGCAGCCAATATGGACAGGGGAATCCCATGAACACTGAAGCTTTCTTT; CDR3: CASSQYGQGNPMNTEAFF
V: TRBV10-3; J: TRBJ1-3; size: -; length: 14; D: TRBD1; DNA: TGTGCCGTCCGGGGGACAGACTCTGGAAACACCATATATTTT; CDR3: CAVRGTDSGNTIYF
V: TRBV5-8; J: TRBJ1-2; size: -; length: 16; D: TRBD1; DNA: TGTGCCAGCAGCCCCTCCCAGGGGGGGCCCAACTATGGCTACACCTTC; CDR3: CASSPSQGGPNYGYTF
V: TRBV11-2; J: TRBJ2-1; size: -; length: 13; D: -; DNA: TGTGCCAGCAGCCCGGACTATTTCTATGAGCAGTTCTTC; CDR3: CASSPDYFYEQFF
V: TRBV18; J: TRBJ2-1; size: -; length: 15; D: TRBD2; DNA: TGTGCCAGCTCACCACCGCTAGCGGGATACAATGAGCAGTTCTTC; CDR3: CASSPPLAGYNEQFF
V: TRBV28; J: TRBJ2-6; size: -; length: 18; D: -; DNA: TGTGCCAGCAGTTCAAGGGTGGGTGGTTCCTCTGGGGCCAACGTCCTGACTTTC; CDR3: CASSSRVGGSSGANVLTF
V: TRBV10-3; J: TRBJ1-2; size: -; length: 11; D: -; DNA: TGTGCCATCAGTTCGGGACCTCGCTACACCTTC; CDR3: CAISSGPRYTF
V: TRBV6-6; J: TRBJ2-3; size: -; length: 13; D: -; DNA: TGTGCCAGCTTTAAAAGCCGATCAGATACGCAGTATTTT; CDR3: CASFKSRSDTQYF
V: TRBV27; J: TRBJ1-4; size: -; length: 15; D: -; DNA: TGTGCCAGCAGTAGTACGGCAGGGCCGGGGGAAAAACTGTTTTTT; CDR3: CASSSTAGPGEKLFF
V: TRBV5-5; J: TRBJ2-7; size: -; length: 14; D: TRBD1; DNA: TGTGCCAGCAGCCTTACTACAGGGGAAGTGGAGCAGTACTTC; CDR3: CASSLTTGEVEQYF
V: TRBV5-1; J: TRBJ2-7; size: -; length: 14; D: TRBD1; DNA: TGCGCCAGCAGCCCAGGGGGCTCCCCCTACGAGCAGTACTTC; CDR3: CASSPGGSPYEQYF
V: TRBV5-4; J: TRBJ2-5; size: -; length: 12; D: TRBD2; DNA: TGTGCCAGCAGCTCACCGGGACTAGCGGCTGACTTC; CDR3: CASSSPGLAADF
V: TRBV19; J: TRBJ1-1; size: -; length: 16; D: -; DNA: TGTGCCAGTAGTATTCCCCCAGGGGCCCTGAACACTGAAGCTTTCTTT; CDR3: CASSIPPGALNTEAFF
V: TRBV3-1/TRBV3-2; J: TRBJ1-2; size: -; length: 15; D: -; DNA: TGTGCCAGCAGCCAAGATCGGGGGGCTGCCTATGGCTACACCTTC; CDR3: CASSQDRGAAYGYTF